This TCR beta chain was obtained from a study of T cell changes during pregnancy in multiple sclerosis. Sequencing used immunoSEQ multiplex PCR; TCRdb keeps in-frame clones, though not all of them. The repertoire includes tens of thousands of clones, less than 90% of them detected once, and approximately 3.5% sits in the top ten. CDR1 is SGHTA, CDR2 FQGNSA, per germline. The CDR3 totals 15 residues. V shed 1 base and J shed 4 bases, with 10 bases lying between them. This clonotype was sampled from a female donor with multiple sclerosis, enrolled in a pregnancy study. The chain has TRBV7-2 and TRBJ2-2; maybe TRBD2 (6 bases). Sequences were derived from peripheral blood, sampled before pregnancy. CDR3 residues: CASSLVAEGTGELFF. The CDR3 DNA is TGTGCCAGCAGCTTAGTAGCGGAAGGCACCGGGGAGCTGTTTTTT.